These 21 T cell receptor beta chains originate from one sample sequenced in a study of OX40 agonist ivuxolimab in advanced cancers. The data were produced by immunoSEQ multiplex PCR, yet TCRdb's version contains in-frame clones alone and is incomplete. The sample holds 20,000 to 30,000 clones, roughly 91% seen once. The sequencing used CD4+ or CD8+ T cells sorted from blood, collected in a trial of the OX40 agonist ivuxolimab. All receptors derive from an adult with an advanced solid tumor such as melanoma, head and neck, liver or kidney cancer.

In its sample, this clone was seen a few times. This chain connects TRBV10-2 to TRBJ1-1; D gene uncertain. Trimming removed 8 bases from V and 1 base from J, with 5 bases in between. The germline V gene encodes CDR1 WSHSY and CDR2 SAAADI. This CDR3 has 11 residues. CDR3 in DNA: TGCGCCAGCGGGCAGAACACTGAAGCTTTCTTT. Translation gives CASGQNTEAFF.

In DNA form, the CDR3 reads TGCGCCAGCAGGTGGGGAAACACTGAAGCTTTCTTT. It is translated as CASRWGNTEAFF. V usage is TRBV10-2 and J usage is TRBJ1-1; D not resolved. Per the germline V gene, CDR1 is WSHSY and CDR2 is SAAADI. The ends were cut back, 6 bases at V and 2 bases at J, with 7 bases in the middle. This CDR3 region has 12 residues.

The V gene is TRBV5-6, the J gene TRBJ1-1; D is unclear. CDR3 length equals 14 residues. The V end lost 4 bases, the J end lost 0 bases, and 10 bases lay between the germline ends. Germline V gene lookup returns CDR1 SGHDT and CDR2 YYEEEE. This CDR3 reads CASSPGLMNTEAFF. The CDR3 nucleotides are TGTGCCAGCAGCCCCGGACTGATGAACACTGAAGCTTTCTTT. The whole variable domain, remainder taken from reference TRBV5-6 and TRBJ1-1, is DAGVTQSPTHLIKTRGQQVTLRCSPKSGHDTVSWYQQALGQGPQFIFQYYEEEERQRGNFPDRFSGHQFPNYSSELNVNALLLGDSALYLCASSPGLMNTEAFFGQGTRLTVV.

The genes are TRBV5-1 and TRBJ2-7; 8 nucleotides agree with TRBD2. The CDR3 sequence is 12 residues long. The germline CDR1 and CDR2 sequences are SGHRS and YFSETQ. With 5 bases clipped from V and 7 bases from J, the junction kept 5 bases outside the gene matches. The CDR3 loop reads CASRYGGEEQYF. The CDR3, as DNA: TGCGCCAGCAGATACGGGGGGGAAGAGCAGTACTTC.

V and J are TRBV27 and TRBJ1-2, with D uncertain. Germline V lookup: CDR1 MNHEY, CDR2 SMNVEV (reference sequence). The CDR3 consists of 12 residues. Trimming shortened V by 4 bases and J by 2 bases, and 5 bases separated the two germline ends. The DNA for the CDR3 is TGTGCCAGCAGTTCTTACAACTATGGCTACACCTTC. This encodes CASSSYNYGYTF.

J is TRBJ1-3 and V is TRBV29-1, with 7 nucleotides matching TRBD1. The CDR3 covers 14 residues. Unmatched junction bases numbered 4, after V lost 3 bases and J lost 2 bases. The V gene's germline CDR1 is SQVTM and CDR2 ANQGSEA. The CDR3 loop reads CSVDIDRAGNTIYF. CDR3 in DNA: TGCAGCGTTGACATTGACAGGGCTGGAAACACCATATATTTT.

This sequence joins TRBV11-1 and TRBJ2-5, with 8 bases matching TRBD2. The junction had 10 bases not matched to a gene; V was cut back by 1 base and J by 6 bases. Germline loops: CDR1 SGHAT, CDR2 FQDESV (reference sequence). This CDR3 is built from 16 residues. The CDR3 region is CASSLERGLAVKTQYF. The CDR3 coding sequence is TGTGCCAGCAGCTTAGAAAGAGGACTAGCCGTAAAGACCCAGTACTTC. The full variable domain, completed using reference TRBV11-1 and TRBJ2-5, is EAEVAQSPRYKITEKSQAVAFWCDPISGHATLYWYRQILGQGPELLVQFQDESVVDDSQLPKDRFSAERLKGVDSTLKIQPAELGDSAMYLCASSLERGLAVKTQYFGPGTRLLVL.

This chain links TRBV2 with TRBJ2-5, with 8 positions matching TRBD2. CDR1 SNHLY and CDR2 FYNNEI come from the germline V gene. Germline trimming cut 6 bases from V and 1 base from J; bases unmatched to any gene: 1. CDR3 length equals 13 residues. The CDR3 DNA follows: TGTGCCAGCAGCGGGACTAGCCAAGAGACCCAGTACTTC. Protein sequence: CASSGTSQETQYF.

V is TRBV10-3 and J is TRBJ2-3; D uncertain. This CDR3 has 15 amino acids. V gave up 6 bases and J gave up 3 bases, with 16 bases separating them. CDR1 is ENHRY and CDR2 is SYGVKD in the germline V gene. The CDR3 loop reads CAISPLIGSTDTQYF. The CDR3 DNA reads TGTGCCATCAGCCCTCTCATTGGGTCTACAGATACGCAGTATTTT.

CDR3: CASSPRLAETDTQYF. For the CDR3, the DNA is TGTGCCAGCAGCCCTAGACTAGCGGAGACAGATACGCAGTATTTT. This chain links TRBV11-3 with TRBJ2-3, with TRBD2 matching over 9 bases. J was trimmed by 3 bases and V by 5 bases; bases with no gene match: 6. This CDR3 is built from 15 residues. In germline, CDR1 is SGHNT, CDR2 YENEEA.

Comment on this clone: Other DNA variants within this sample encode the same CDR3. This chain connects TRBV7-2 to TRBJ2-3; D is possibly TRBD1 or TRBD2 (5 bases each). This CDR3 spans 13 amino acids. Trimming stripped 5 bases from V and 3 bases from J, with 9 bases between. CDR1 and CDR2 (germline): SGHTA, FQGNSA. The CDR3 reads CASSPGGTDTQYF. The DNA of the CDR3 is TGTGCCAGCAGCCCTGGGGGTACAGATACGCAGTATTTT.

V gene TRBV7-9 combines with J gene TRBJ1-1, with D possibly matching TRBD1 (5 bases). V lost 5 bases and J 2 bases, leaving 18 bases between the germline ends. Germline CDR1 SEHNR, CDR2 FQNEAQ (reference sequence). The CDR3 contains 16 residues. This CDR3 reads CASSQATGDLNTEAFF. CDR3 coding DNA: TGTGCCAGCAGCCAAGCGACCGGGGACCTAAACACTGAAGCTTTCTTT.

The chain recombines TRBV25-1 with TRBJ1-6; maybe TRBD1 (6 bases). Germline V lookup: CDR1 MGHDK, CDR2 SYGVNS. V was clipped by 2 bases and J by 6 bases, with 20 bases between them. The CDR3 length is 18 residues. The CDR3: CASSERRLGAPGNSPLHF. The CDR3 region has the DNA TGTGCCAGCAGTGAACGCCGGTTGGGGGCCCCGGGTAATTCACCCCTCCACTTT.

The chain joins TRBV9 to TRBJ2-3, with D maybe TRBD1 (6 bases). The CDR3 consists of 17 residues. Deletions cut 4 bases from V and 0 bases from J, with 18 bases between. The germline gives CDR1 SGDLS, CDR2 YYNGEE. CDR3 sequence reads: CASSSRGDRLSTDTQYF. CDR3 in DNA: TGTGCCAGCAGCTCTCGAGGCGACAGGTTAAGCACAGATACGCAGTATTTT.

This chain uses TRBV14 with TRBJ2-7, with no clear D. Germline CDR1 is SGHDN and CDR2 is FVKESK. V was shortened by 6 bases and J by 3 bases, with 6 bases between the two germline ends. The CDR3 length is 11 residues. The CDR3 region is CASRGGYEQYF. As DNA, the CDR3 is TGTGCCAGCAGAGGCGGCTACGAGCAGTACTTC.

V gene TRBV5-1 combines with J gene TRBJ2-2; TRBD2 aligns across 9 bases. Germline V gene lookup returns CDR1 SGHRS and CDR2 YFSETQ. This CDR3 is built from 16 residues. The V segment lost 4 bases and the J segment 1 base; nucleotides outside the gene matches: 5. The CDR3 reads CASSPGGRGNTGELFF. CDR3 DNA: TGCGCCAGCAGCCCCGGCGGGAGGGGGAACACCGGGGAGCTGTTTTTT.

The chain joins TRBV7-8 to TRBJ1-4; 7 bases fit TRBD1. The CDR3 consists of 15 residues. Germline CDR1 is SGHVS and CDR2 is FQNEAQ. The V gene end was trimmed by 4 bases and the J gene end by 0 bases; junction bases not matched to a gene: 2. The CDR3 nucleotides are TGTGCCAGCAGCTGGCAGGGGGCAACTAATGAAAAACTGTTTTTT. It codes for CASSWQGATNEKLFF. Based on the CDR3 plus reference TRBV7-8 and TRBJ1-4, the full variable domain is GAGVSQSPRYKVAKRGQDVALRCDPISGHVSLFWYQQALGQGPEFLTYFQNEAQLDKSGLPSDRFFAERPEGSVSTLKIQRTQQEDSAVYLCASSWQGATNEKLFFGSGTQLSVL.

The rearrangement joins TRBV14 to TRBJ2-6; D is undetermined. The germline V gene has CDR1 SGHDN and CDR2 FVKESK. The CDR3 has 14 amino acids. The germline V and J ends were trimmed by 0 bases and 4 bases, with 4 bases remaining between them. CDR3: CASSQDPGANVLTF. In DNA, the CDR3 is TGTGCCAGCAGCCAAGATCCCGGGGCCAACGTCCTGACTTTC.

The chain employs TRBV4-3 and TRBJ1-6; maybe TRBD1 (5 bases). The CDR3 sequence is 17 residues long. Trimming removed 5 bases from V and 0 bases from J, with 14 bases in between. Germline CDR1 LGHNA, CDR2 YSLEER. The CDR3 region is CASSNDSPSSYNSPLHF. CDR3 in DNA: TGCGCCAGCAGCAACGACAGCCCGAGCTCCTATAATTCACCCCTCCACTTT.

The chain couples TRBV30 to TRBJ1-2; D unresolved. This CDR3 has 11 amino acids. Germline lookup yields CDR1 GTSNPN and CDR2 SVGIG (reference sequence). The V gene lost 4 bases and the J gene lost 8 bases, with 11 bases spanning the gap. CDR3 coding DNA: TGTGCCTGGAATAGAATATACGGCTACACCTTC. This translates into CAWNRIYGYTF.

The V gene is TRBV5-1, the J gene TRBJ2-3, with TRBD2 identical over 13 bases. The junction had 8 bases not matched to a gene; V was cut back by 4 bases and J by 0 bases. The germline gives CDR1 SGHRS, CDR2 YFSETQ. CDR3 length equals 18 residues. DNA of the CDR3: TGCGCCAGCAGCCGTAGGACTAGCGGGGGAGCTAGCACAGATACGCAGTATTTT. It specifies CASSRRTSGGASTDTQYF.